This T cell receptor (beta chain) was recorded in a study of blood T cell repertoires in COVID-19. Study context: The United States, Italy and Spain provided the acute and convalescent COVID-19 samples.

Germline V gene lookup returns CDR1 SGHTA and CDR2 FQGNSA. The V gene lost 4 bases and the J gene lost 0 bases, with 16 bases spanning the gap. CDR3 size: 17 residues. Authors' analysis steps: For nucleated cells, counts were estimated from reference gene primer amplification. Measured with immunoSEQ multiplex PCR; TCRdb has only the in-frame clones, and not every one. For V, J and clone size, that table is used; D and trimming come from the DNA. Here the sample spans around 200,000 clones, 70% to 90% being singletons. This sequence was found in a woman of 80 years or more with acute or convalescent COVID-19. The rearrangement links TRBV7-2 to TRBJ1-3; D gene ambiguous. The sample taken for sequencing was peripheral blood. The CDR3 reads CASSSPLQPYSGNTIYF. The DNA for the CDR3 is TGTGCCAGCAGCTCGCCGTTACAGCCCTACTCTGGAAACACCATATATTTT.